This T cell receptor beta chain is drawn from a study of shared clonotypes between healthy human individuals (dated by TCRdb to about 2020). For context, the study as a whole: The cohort comprised a couple of women and a few men aged 18 to 49 years. Between about 0.9 and 8.9 billion PBMCs per donor were obtained by leukapheresis. To increase sequencing depth and limit assay-specific biases, different laboratories used diverse techniques to prepare libraries and sequence TCR repertoires. The study deeply sequenced blood TCR repertoires of about 5 healthy adults to estimate repertoire size and the extent of clonotype sharing between individuals. For each donor, three plates each were used for CD4 naive and CD4 memory, two plates were used for CD8 naive, and one plate was used for CD8 memory. Broad study findings and their caveats: Incomplete sequencing was indicated by rarefaction of sorted-subset datasets, despite the large sequencing depth. Sampling was restricted to blood, and TCR repertoires in tissues likely differ from the TCR repertoires found in blood. Estimated clonotype richness was generally larger for naive than for memory subsets. The small number of donors limited the genetic and exposure-history diversity represented. Based on pairwise subsampling, the degree of clonotype sharing among donors was expected to be affected by sequencing depth. Across a few donors, about 5.2% of naive CD4, around 3.3% of naive CD8, roughly 2.3% of memory CD4, and roughly 0.4% of memory CD8 clonotypes were shared. Compared with non-shared clonotypes, the clonotypes found in all four sorted-subset donors had higher generation probabilities.

The germline V gene gives CDR1 as MNHEY and CDR2 as SVGAGI. The CDR3, from cysteine to phenylalanine, totals 14 residues. Only the CDR3 DNA is retained, 42 bases long and in frame from the first base. V is trimmed back by 4 bases and J by 4 bases, and the junction contains 2 bases that no gene match accounts for. Using the deep immunoSEQ assay, multiplex PCR amplified TCR CDR3 regions from genomic DNA. Extracted genomic DNA from each cell subset was spread evenly across all wells of several immunoSEQ 96-well plates, with each plate serving as a replicate. Each replicate PCR for sorted subsets received roughly 200 ng genomic DNA, equal to about 30,000 T cell genomes. Purified libraries were measured with a Qubit 3.0 fluorometer, size-checked on a Bioanalyzer 2100, and measured again with the KAPA Library Quantification kit. Every immunoSEQ 96-well plate was sequenced on a dedicated single-read 150-cycle Illumina NextSeq 550 flow cell. As for the original processing: Because the immunoSEQ output held only junctional sequences and lacked quality scores, the filtering could not match the filtering applied to full-length reads. Sequences were annotated with PyIR, a Python wrapper for IgBLAST v1.9, and V/J genes and CDR3 were assigned using IMGT germline references. Reads were removed for weak V/J assignments (E-value above 1e-6), missing CDR3, stop codons, out-of-frame junctions, or ambiguous translated residues. V3J clonotypes were defined as sequences sharing the same inferred V gene, J gene, and CDR3 amino acid sequence. Percentage overlap between repertoires was calculated by dividing the number of shared unique clonotypes by the size of the smaller repertoire. Repertoire richness was assessed with RTK rarefaction, the Chao1 estimator, and Recon v2.1 estimates of unobserved clonotypes. Generation probabilities were computed with OLGA for all TCRbeta clonotypes obtained by the gDNA method from four donors. TCRdb took over this immuneACCESS table, retaining in-frame rearrangements with V and J assigned. Such tables are incomplete; in checked studies, under half of the missing clones stem from an unresolved V gene, and the remainder is unexplained. That table is the source of V, J and clone size, and D and trimming were worked out from the DNA. The sample profile shows 600,000 to 750,000 clones; about two thirds of them were found once. Approximately 1.8% of the sample is held by the ten biggest clonotypes.

The donors were healthy, HIV-negative adults with no recently reported acute infections or vaccinations. Every donor was a Caucasian adult residing in Nashville, Tennessee, USA. CD4+ T cells were enriched by magnetic negative selection, after which naive cells were positively selected on CD45RA and the negative fraction was taken as the memory subset. After blood collection by leukapheresis, PBMCs were isolated using Ficoll-Histopaque density gradient centrifugation and then cryopreserved in the vapor phase of liquid nitrogen. Analytical flow cytometry was used to check the purity and quantity of every magnetically sorted T cell population. From each sorted fraction, genomic DNA was isolated and quantified by UV absorbance on a Nanodrop 2000c. A remark on this clone: Its antigen remains unidentified. No base qualities exist here, and no much larger clone lies one base off it.

The rearrangement combines TRBV6-5 with TRBJ1-1, and 11 junctional nucleotides match TRBD1. The clonotype comes from a young woman in good health. The sequencing input was memory CD4+ T cells sorted from blood. The cell subset or site label for this specimen denotes: CD45RA-negative fraction. The CDR3 region has the sequence CASSSGTGGTEAFF. The nucleotide sequence is given as TGTGCCAGCAGTTCCGGGACAGGGGGCACTGAAGCTTTCTTT.